Reported below is one T cell receptor beta chain. The data stem from a study of blood T cell repertoires in COVID-19. Study-level background: Material from acute and convalescent COVID-19 was sourced from the United States, Italy and Spain. The cDNA or gDNA used as material had been derived from T cells, B-cell-depleted T cells, or PBMCs.

Original data processing: Estimated nucleated cell counts came from reference gene primer amplification. Repertoires were generated with immunoSEQ multiplex PCR, while TCRdb's copy carries only in-frame clones and drops some. The DNA was the basis for D and trimming; V, J and clone size are from that table. There are about 42,000 clones in the sample; around four fifths occur only once, and roughly 5% lies in the top ten. Sequencing input: peripheral blood. This TCR came from a man between 50 and 59 years old with active COVID-19.

In DNA, the CDR3 is TGTGCCAGCAGCTCCCAAACAGGGCTTGGTGGCTACACCTTC. As protein: CASSSQTGLGGYTF. The chain recombines TRBV7-2 with TRBJ1-2; possibly TRBD1 for D (6 bases). Germline V gives CDR1 SGHTA, CDR2 FQGNSA. The V gene lost 4 bases and the J gene lost 7 bases, with 16 bases spanning the gap. The CDR3 is 14 amino acids.